Shown below are 10 T cell receptor beta chains from a single sample sequenced in a study of T-cell memory formation after mild COVID-19. TCRdb processed the 5' RACE reads anew with MiXCR; each CDR3 protein has one entry. The sample yields approximately 440,000 distinct CDR3 sequences, around 20% seen once. The sample consisted of PBMCs or a T cell subset sorted from them (not recorded which). Receptors originate from an adult woman who had mild COVID-19 (a few samples of this study predate the infection). Cell type and time point are not known.

The chain couples TRBV30 to TRBJ2-1; 11 bases match TRBD1. CDR1 GTSNPN and CDR2 SVGIG come from the germline V gene (reference sequence). This CDR3 spans 13 amino acids. J was trimmed by 9 bases and V by 3 bases; bases with no gene match: 4. CDR3 in amino acids: CAWRDRGLREQFF. CDR3 coding DNA: TGTGCCTGGAGGGACAGGGGGCTGCGTGAGCAGTTCTTC.

V gene TRBV20-1 combines with J gene TRBJ1-1; D is undetermined. Germline-derived CDR1 and CDR2 are DFQATT and SNEGSKA (reference sequence). The CDR3 is 12 residues long. Trimming removed 5 bases at V and 0 bases at J, with 7 bases between. CDR3 in DNA: TGCAGTGCTGGCCGAATGAACACTGAAGCTTTCTTT. This gives the protein CSAGRMNTEAFF.

The chain is built from TRBV6-2 or TRBV6-3 and TRBJ2-5; 13 nucleotides agree with TRBD2. The trim removed 2 bases at V and 1 base at J, leaving 1 base unmatched. This CDR3 region has 16 residues. In germline, CDR1 is MNHEY, CDR2 SVGEGT. In nucleotides, the CDR3 is TGTGCCAGCAGTTACACTAGCGGGAGGGGCCAAGAGACCCAGTACTTC. Translated: CASSYTSGRGQETQYF.

In this sample, this clonotype turned up a few times. The junction shows a germline mismatch at one end, possibly a read error. V gene TRBV7-9 combines with J gene TRBJ2-7; TRBD1 or TRBD2 may be the D gene (6 bases each). Germline V gene sequence: CDR1 SEHNR, CDR2 FQNEAQ (reference sequence). The CDR3 extends over 13 amino acids. The chain's CDR3 is CASSLGGLPGVDF. The CDR3 coding sequence is TGTGCCAGCAGCTTAGGGGGACTCCCAGGGGTGGACTTC.

The chain joins TRBV28 to TRBJ2-3; TRBD2 matches 7 bases. The length of the CDR3 is 17 residues. Trimming cost V 4 bases and J 4 bases; bases outside gene matches: 14. Germline CDR1 and CDR2: MDHEN and SYDVKM. The CDR3 DNA is TGTGCCAGCAGTTCCCTAAGGGGAGGGCAAGTCTCAGATACGCAGTATTTT. This encodes CASSSLRGGQVSDTQYF.

The rearrangement joins TRBV7-2 to TRBJ1-4; a possible D gene is TRBD1 (6 bases). The CDR3 consists of 14 residues. The germline V and J ends were trimmed by 5 bases and 3 bases, with 10 bases remaining between them. The V gene's germline CDR1 is SGHTA and CDR2 FQGNSA. CDR3 sequence reads: CASSRGGPNEKLFF. CDR3 bases: TGTGCCAGCAGCCGAGGGGGGCCTAATGAAAAACTGTTTTTT.

This clonotype was recorded a few times. The chain combines TRBV7-3 with TRBJ2-2; D not certain. This CDR3 has 13 residues. Germline V gives CDR1 SGHTA, CDR2 FQGTGA. V was shortened by 0 bases and J by 6 bases, with 5 bases between the two germline ends. In DNA, the CDR3 is TGTGCCAGCAGCTTAACGGTACCCGGGGAGCTGTTTTTT. Translation: CASSLTVPGELFF.

The CDR3 protein is CASSLQEDRGFYEQYF. The DNA for the CDR3 is TGTGCCAGCAGCCTGCAGGAGGACAGGGGCTTCTACGAGCAGTACTTC. This chain uses TRBV7-2 with TRBJ2-7, with TRBD1 identical over 9 bases. Germline loops: CDR1 SGHTA, CDR2 FQGNSA. V lost 5 bases, J lost 3 bases, and 11 bases stayed unmatched. The CDR3 covers 16 residues.

This clonotype was found a few times. The V gene is TRBV5-1, the J gene TRBJ2-5; 7 positions agree with TRBD2. The CDR3 spans 17 residues. The V segment lost 1 base and the J segment 2 bases; nucleotides outside the gene matches: 11. CDR1 and CDR2 from the germline V gene are SGHRS and YFSETQ. CDR3 DNA: TGCGCCAGCAGCTTGCTCCCCTCTCAGCGGGGTCAAGAGACCCAGTACTTC. Encoded protein: CASSLLPSQRGQETQYF.

This clonotype was seen only a few times. V usage is TRBV30 and J usage is TRBJ2-5, with TRBD2 as a possible D gene (6 bases). Germline V lookup: CDR1 GTSNPN, CDR2 SVGIG (reference sequence). Trimming left V 5 bases short and J 0 bases short, with 19 bases between. The CDR3 loop spans 16 amino acids. The CDR3 nucleotides read TGTGCCTGGGAGGACGGGTTAGCGGCGTACCAAGAGACCCAGTACTTC. Translating gives CAWEDGLAAYQETQYF.